Included here is one T cell receptor (beta chain) sequence, with context. No antigen is known for it. This entry comes from a study of T-cell reconstitution after alpha-beta-depleted transplantation in children. Findings and caveats of the study: Newly made T cells mostly supplied T-cell counts and diversity one year after transplant. Several hundred expanded graft clones reportedly were the source of alpha-beta T cells about two months after transplant.

Per germline, CDR1 SGHNT and CDR2 YYREEE (reference sequence). V lost 4 bases and J lost 3; bases outside the gene matches: 15. CDR3 length: 18 residues. Library preparation (for TCRbeta) was performed with unique molecular identifiers. TCRdb used MiXCR to reprocess the PCR reads, holding one entry per CDR3 protein. Here the sample spans 700,000 to 950,000 distinct CDR3 sequences, roughly 15% being singletons. This sequence originates from a male patient younger than 18 who had a stem cell transplant for acute lymphoblastic leukemia, so the T cells may come from the graft donor. This rearrangement joins TRBV5-4 to TRBJ2-2; 7 bases agree with TRBD2. Sequencing was performed on PBMCs, mostly from graft donor cells, taken 360 days after TCRalphabeta/CD19-depleted stem cell transplant. The CDR3 sequence: CASSPGPSTSHYTGELFF. CDR3 sequence (DNA): TGTGCCAGCAGCCCAGGCCCGTCGACTAGCCATTACACCGGGGAGCTGTTTTTT.